Listed below are T cell receptor beta chains from one sample, sequenced in a study of CXCR3-negative and CXCR3-positive naive CD8 T cells. TCRdb re-analyzed the 5' RACE reads; it lists each CDR3 protein once, without DNA. The sample table sets out over 100,000 distinct CDR3 sequences. The sample comprised naive CXCR3- CD8+ T cells from blood. The receptors here all came from a human donor in good health. Some clones in this sample may be carry-over from other donors' samples. Each CDR3 is given with its conserved first and last residue.

v_gene: TRBV6-5; j_gene: TRBJ2-7; len: 16; CDR3aa: CASSYSAGGGEYEQYF
v_gene: TRBV7-9; j_gene: TRBJ2-1; len: 13; CDR3aa: CASSLGRGVEQFF
v_gene: TRBV29-1; j_gene: TRBJ2-5; len: 14; CDR3aa: CSVEDLDRVETQYF
v_gene: TRBV5-6; j_gene: TRBJ1-2; len: 16; CDR3aa: CASSSPVGGFDYGYTF
v_gene: TRBV24-1; j_gene: TRBJ2-3; len: 16; CDR3aa: CATSDLGQDGTDTQYF
v_gene: TRBV6-5; j_gene: TRBJ1-1; len: 14; CDR3aa: CASSYSNANTEAFF
v_gene: TRBV7-9; j_gene: TRBJ1-1; len: 14; CDR3aa: CASSLAAGLAEAFF
v_gene: TRBV7-7; j_gene: TRBJ2-1; len: 13; CDR3aa: CASSPGTSYEQFF
v_gene: TRBV2; j_gene: TRBJ2-7; len: 14; CDR3aa: CASSDLAGDDEQYF
v_gene: TRBV7-9; j_gene: TRBJ2-7; len: 14; CDR3aa: CASSLRGRPYEQYF
v_gene: TRBV25-1; j_gene: TRBJ1-2; len: 14; CDR3aa: CASSVEGIGYGYTF
v_gene: TRBV7-9; j_gene: TRBJ2-5; len: 13; CDR3aa: CASSPAGQETQYF
v_gene: TRBV7-2; j_gene: TRBJ1-1; len: 16; CDR3aa: CASSQAAAGGITEAFF
v_gene: TRBV7-9; j_gene: TRBJ2-2; len: 15; CDR3aa: CASSLEGPNTGELFF
v_gene: TRBV7-9; j_gene: TRBJ2-5; len: 16; CDR3aa: CASSLGLAGGQETQYF
v_gene: TRBV12-3/TRBV12-4; j_gene: TRBJ2-7; len: 17; CDR3aa: CASSKYRDTGTSYEQYF
v_gene: TRBV12-3/TRBV12-4; j_gene: TRBJ2-1; len: 16; CDR3aa: CASSLDRLGRGNEQFF
v_gene: TRBV7-9; j_gene: TRBJ1-1; len: 16; CDR3aa: CASSLEVGTGKTEAFF